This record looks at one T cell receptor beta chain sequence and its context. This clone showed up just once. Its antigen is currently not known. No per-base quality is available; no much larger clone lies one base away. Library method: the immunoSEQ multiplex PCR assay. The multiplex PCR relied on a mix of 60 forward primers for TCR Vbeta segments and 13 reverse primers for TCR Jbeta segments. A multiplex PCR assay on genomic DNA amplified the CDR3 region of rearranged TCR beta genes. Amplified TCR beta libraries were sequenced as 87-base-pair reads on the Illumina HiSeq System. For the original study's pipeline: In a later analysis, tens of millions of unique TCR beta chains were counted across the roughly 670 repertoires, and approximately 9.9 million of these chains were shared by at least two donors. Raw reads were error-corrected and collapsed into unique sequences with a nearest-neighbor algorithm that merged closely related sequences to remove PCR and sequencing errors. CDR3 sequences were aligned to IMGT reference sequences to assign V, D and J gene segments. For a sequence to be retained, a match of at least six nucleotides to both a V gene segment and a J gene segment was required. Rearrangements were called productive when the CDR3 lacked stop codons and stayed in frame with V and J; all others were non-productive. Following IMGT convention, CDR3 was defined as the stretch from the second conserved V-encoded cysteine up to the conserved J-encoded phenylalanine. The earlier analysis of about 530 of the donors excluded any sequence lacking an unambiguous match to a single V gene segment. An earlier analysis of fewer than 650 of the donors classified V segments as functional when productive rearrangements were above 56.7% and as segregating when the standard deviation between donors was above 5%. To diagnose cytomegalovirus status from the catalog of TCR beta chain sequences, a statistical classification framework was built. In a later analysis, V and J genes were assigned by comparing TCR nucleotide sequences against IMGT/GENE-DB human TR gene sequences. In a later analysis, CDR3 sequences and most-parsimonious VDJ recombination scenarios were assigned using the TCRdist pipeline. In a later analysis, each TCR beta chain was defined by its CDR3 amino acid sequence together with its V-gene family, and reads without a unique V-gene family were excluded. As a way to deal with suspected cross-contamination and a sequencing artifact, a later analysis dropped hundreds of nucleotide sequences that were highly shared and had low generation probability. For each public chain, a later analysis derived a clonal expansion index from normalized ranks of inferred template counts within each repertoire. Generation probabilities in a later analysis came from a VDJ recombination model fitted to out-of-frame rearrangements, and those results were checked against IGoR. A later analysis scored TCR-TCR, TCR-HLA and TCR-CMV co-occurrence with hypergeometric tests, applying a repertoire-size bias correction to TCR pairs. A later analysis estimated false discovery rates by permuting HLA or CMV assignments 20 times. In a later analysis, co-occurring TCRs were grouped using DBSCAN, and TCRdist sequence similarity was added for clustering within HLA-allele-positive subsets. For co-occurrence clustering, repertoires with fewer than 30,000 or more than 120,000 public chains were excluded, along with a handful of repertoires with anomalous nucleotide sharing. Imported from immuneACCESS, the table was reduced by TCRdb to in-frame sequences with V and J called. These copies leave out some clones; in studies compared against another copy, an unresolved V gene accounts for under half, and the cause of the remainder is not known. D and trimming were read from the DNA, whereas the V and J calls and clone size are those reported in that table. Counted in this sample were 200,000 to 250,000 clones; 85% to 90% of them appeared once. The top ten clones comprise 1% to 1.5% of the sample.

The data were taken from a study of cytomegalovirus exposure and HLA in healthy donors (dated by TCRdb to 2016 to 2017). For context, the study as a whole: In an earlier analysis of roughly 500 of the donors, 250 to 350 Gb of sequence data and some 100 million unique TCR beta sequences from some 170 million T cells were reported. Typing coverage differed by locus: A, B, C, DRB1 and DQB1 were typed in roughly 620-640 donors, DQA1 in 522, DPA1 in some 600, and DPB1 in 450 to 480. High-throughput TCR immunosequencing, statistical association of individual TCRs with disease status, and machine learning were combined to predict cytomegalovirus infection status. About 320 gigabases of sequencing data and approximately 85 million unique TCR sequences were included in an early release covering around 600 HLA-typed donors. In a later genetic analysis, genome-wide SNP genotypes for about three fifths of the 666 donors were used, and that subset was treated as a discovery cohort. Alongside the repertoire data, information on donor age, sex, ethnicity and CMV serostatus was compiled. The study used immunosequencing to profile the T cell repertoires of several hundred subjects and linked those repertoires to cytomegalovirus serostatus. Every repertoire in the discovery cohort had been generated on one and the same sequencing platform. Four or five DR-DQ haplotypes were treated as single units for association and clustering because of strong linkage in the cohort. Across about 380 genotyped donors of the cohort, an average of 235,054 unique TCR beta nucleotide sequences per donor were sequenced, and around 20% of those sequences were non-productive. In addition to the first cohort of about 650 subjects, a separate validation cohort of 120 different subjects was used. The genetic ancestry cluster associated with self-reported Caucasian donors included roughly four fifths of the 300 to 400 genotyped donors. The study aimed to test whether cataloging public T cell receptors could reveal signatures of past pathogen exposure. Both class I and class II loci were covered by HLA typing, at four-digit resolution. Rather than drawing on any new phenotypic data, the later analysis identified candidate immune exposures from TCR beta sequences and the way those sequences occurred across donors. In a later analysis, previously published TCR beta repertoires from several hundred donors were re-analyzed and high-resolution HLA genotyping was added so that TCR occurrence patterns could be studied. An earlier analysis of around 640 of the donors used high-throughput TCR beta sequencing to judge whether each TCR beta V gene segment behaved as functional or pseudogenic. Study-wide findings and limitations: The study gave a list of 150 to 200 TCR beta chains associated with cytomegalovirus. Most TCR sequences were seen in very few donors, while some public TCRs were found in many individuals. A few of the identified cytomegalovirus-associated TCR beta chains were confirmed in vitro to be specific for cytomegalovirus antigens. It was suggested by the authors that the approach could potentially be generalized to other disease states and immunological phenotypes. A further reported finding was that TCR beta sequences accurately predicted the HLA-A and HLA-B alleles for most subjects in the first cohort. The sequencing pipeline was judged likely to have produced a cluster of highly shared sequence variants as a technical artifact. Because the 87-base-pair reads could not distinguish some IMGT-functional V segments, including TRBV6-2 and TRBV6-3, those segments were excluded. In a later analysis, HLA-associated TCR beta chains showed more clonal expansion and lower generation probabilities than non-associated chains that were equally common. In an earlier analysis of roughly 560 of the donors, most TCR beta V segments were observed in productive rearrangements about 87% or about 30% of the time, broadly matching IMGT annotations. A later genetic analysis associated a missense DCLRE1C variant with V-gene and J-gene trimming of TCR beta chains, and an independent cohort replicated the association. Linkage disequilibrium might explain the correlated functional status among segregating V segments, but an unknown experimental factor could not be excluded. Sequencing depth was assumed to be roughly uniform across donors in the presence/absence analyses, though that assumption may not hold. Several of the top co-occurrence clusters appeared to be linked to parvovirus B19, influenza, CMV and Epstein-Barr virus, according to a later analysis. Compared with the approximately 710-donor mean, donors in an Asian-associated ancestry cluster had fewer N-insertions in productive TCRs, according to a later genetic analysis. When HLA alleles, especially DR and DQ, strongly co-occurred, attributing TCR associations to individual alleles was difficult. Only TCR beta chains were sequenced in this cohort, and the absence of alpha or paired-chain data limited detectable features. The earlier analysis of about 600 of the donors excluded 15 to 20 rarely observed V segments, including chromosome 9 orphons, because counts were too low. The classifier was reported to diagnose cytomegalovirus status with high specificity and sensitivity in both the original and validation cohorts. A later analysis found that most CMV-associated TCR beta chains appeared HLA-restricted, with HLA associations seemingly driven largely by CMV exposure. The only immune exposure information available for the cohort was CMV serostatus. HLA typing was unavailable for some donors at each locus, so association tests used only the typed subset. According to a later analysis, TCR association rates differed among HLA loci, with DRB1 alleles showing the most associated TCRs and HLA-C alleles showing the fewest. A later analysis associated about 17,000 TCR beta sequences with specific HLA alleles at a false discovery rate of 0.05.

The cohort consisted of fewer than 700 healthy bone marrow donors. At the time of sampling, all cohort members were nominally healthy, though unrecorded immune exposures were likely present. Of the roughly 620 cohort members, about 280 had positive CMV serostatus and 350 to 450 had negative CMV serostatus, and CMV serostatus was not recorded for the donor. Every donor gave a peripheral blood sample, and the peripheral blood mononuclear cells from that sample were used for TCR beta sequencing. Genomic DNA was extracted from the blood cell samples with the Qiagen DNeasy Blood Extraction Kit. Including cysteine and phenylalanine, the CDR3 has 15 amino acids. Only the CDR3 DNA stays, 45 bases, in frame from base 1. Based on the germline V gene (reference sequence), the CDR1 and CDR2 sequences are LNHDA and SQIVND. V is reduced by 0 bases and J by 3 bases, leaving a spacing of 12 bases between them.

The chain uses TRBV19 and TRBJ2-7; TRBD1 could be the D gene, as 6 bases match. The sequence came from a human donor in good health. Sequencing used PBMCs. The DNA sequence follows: TGTGCCAGTAGTATAGAAGTCCAGGGGCTCTACGAGCAGTACTTC. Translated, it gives CASSIEVQGLYEQYF.